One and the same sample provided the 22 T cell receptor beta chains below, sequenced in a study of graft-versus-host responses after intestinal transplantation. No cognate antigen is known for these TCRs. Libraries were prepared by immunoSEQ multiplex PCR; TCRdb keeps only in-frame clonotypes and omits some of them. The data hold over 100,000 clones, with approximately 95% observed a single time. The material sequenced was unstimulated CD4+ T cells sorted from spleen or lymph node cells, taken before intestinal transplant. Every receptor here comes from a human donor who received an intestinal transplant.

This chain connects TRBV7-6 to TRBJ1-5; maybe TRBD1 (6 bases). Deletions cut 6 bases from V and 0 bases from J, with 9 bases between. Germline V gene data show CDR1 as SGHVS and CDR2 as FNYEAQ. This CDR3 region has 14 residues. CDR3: CASRVQGSNQPQHF. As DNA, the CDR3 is TGTGCCAGCAGAGTACAGGGTAGCAATCAGCCCCAGCATTTT.

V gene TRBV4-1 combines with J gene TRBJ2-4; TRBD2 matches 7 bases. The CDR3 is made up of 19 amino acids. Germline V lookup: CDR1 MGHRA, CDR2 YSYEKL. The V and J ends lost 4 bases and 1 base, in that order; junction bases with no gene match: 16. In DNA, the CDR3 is TGCGCCAGCAGCCTACCCGGGGGAGGGCCTAAGGGGGCCAAAAACATTCAGTACTTC. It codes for CASSLPGGGPKGAKNIQYF.

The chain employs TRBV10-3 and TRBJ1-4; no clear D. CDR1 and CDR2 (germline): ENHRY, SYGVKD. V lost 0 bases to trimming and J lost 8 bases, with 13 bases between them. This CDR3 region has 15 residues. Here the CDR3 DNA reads TGTGCCATCAGTGAGTCGTTCGCAGGTGGGGAAAAACTGTTTTTT. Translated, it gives CAISESFAGGEKLFF.

The CDR3 protein is CASSMGSGRAVLGGEQYF. The CDR3 nucleotides are TGTGCCAGTAGTATGGGCTCAGGGAGGGCGGTCCTGGGCGGGGAGCAGTACTTC. The chain combines TRBV19 with TRBJ2-7; 7 bases align to TRBD2. Germline V gene lookup returns CDR1 LNHDA and CDR2 SQIVND (reference sequence). Trimming removed 3 bases from V and 7 bases from J; junction bases left unmatched: 21. The CDR3 length is 18 residues.

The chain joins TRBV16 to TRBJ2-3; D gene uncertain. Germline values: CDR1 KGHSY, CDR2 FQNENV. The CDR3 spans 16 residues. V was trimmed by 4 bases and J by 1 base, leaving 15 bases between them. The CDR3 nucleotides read TGTGCCAGCAGCCCTCCGGTGGTGTTCCGCACAGATACGCAGTATTTT. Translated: CASSPPVVFRTDTQYF.

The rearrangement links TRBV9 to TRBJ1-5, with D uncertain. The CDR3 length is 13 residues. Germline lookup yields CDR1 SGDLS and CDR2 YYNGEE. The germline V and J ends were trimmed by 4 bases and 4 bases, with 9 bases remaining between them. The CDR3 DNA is TGTGCCAGCAGCCCGGATCCAAATCAGCCCCAGCATTTT. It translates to CASSPDPNQPQHF.

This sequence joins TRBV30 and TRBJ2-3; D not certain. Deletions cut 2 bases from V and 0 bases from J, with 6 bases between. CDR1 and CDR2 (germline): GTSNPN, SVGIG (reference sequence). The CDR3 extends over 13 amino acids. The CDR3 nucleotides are TGTGCCTGGAGTACCCGTAGCACAGATACGCAGTATTTT. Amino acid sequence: CAWSTRSTDTQYF.

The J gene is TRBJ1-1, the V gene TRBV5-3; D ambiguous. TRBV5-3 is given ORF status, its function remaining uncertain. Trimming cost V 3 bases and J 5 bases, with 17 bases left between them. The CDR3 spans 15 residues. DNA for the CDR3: TGTGCCAGAAGCTCGGTAGAGGGTCAGCAAACTGAAGCTTTCTTT. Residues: CARSSVEGQQTEAFF.

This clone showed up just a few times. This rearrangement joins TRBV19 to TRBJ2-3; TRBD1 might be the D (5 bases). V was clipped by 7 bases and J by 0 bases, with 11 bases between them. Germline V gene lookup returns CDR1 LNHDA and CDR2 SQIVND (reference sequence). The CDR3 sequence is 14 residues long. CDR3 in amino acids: CASTMTASTDTQYF. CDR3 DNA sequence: TGTGCCAGTACCATGACAGCTAGCACAGATACGCAGTATTTT.

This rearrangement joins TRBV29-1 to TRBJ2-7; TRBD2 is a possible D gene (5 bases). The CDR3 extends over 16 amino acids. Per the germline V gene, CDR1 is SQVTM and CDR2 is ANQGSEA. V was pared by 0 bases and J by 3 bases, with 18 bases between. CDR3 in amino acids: CSVEDPRRVLLYEQYF. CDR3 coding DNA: TGCAGCGTTGAAGATCCCAGGCGGGTTTTGCTCTACGAGCAGTACTTC.

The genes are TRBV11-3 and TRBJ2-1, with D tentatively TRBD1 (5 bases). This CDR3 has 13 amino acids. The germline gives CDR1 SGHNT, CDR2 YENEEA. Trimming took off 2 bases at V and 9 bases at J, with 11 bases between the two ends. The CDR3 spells CASSLTRVGEQFF. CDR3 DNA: TGTGCCAGCAGCTTAACCAGGGTCGGTGAGCAGTTCTTC.

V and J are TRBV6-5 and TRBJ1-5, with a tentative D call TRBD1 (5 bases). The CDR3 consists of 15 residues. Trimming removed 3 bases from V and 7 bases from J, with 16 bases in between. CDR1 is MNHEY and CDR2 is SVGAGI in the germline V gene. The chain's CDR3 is CASSYDSIRRQPQHF. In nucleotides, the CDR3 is TGTGCCAGCAGTTATGACAGTATACGACGACAGCCCCAGCATTTT.

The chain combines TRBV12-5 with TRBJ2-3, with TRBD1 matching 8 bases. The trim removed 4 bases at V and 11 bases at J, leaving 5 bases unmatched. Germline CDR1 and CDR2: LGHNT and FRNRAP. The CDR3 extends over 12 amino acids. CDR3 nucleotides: TGTGCTAGTGGTTATGACAGGGGAAGGCAGTATTTT. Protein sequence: CASGYDRGRQYF.

CDR3 nucleotide sequence: TGTGCCAGTAGTATTGGATCGGGGCAGGTTTATAGCAATCAGCCCCAGCATTTT. Translated, it gives CASSIGSGQVYSNQPQHF. The chain links TRBV19 to TRBJ1-5; maybe TRBD1 (5 bases). The germline CDR1 and CDR2 sequences are LNHDA and SQIVND (reference sequence). This CDR3 is 18 amino acids long. With 3 bases removed from V and 0 bases from J, the gap between germline ends came to 18 bases.

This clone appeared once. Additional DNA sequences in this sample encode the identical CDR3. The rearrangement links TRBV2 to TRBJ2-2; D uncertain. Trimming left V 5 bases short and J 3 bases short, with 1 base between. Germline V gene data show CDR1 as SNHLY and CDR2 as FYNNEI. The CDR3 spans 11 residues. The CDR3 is CASSYTGELFF. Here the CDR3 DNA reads TGTGCCAGCAGTTACACCGGGGAGCTGTTTTTT. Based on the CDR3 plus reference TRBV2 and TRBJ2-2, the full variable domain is EPEVTQTPSHQVTQMGQEVILRCVPISNHLYFYWYRQILGQKVEFLVSFYNNEISEKSEIFDDQFSVERPDGSNFTLKIRSTKLEDSAMYFCASSYTGELFFGEGSRLTVL.

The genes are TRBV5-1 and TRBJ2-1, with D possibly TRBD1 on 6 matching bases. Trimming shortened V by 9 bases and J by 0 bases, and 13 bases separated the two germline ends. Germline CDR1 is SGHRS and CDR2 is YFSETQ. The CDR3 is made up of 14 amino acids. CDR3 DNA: TGCGCCACCCGTACAGGGAGCTCCTACAATGAGCAGTTCTTC. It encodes CATRTGSSYNEQFF.

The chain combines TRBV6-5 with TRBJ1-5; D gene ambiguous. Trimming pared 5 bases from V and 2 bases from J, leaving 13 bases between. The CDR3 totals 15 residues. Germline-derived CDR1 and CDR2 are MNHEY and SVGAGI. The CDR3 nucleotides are TGTGCCAGCAGTATACGGAATGGGGGCAATCAGCCCCAGCATTTT. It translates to CASSIRNGGNQPQHF.

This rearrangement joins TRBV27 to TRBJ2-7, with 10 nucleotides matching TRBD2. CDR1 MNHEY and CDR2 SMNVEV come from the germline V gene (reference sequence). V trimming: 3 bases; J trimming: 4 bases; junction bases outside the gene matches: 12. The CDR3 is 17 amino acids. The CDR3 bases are TGTGCCAGCAGTTTTGACCGCCTGGCTAGCGGGAGTTACGAGCAGTACTTC. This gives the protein CASSFDRLASGSYEQYF.

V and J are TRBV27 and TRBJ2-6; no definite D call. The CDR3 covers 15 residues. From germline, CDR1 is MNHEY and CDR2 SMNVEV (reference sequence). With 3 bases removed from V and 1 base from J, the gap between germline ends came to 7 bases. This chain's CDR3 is CASSLWVSGANVLTF. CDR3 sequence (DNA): TGTGCCAGCAGTTTGTGGGTTTCTGGGGCCAACGTCCTGACTTTC. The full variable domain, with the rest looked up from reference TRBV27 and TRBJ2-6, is EAQVTQNPRYLITVTGKKLTVTCSQNMNHEYMSWYRQDPGLGLRQIYYSMNVEVTDKGDVPEGYKVSRKEKRNFPLILESPSPNQTSLYFCASSLWVSGANVLTFGAGSRLTVL.

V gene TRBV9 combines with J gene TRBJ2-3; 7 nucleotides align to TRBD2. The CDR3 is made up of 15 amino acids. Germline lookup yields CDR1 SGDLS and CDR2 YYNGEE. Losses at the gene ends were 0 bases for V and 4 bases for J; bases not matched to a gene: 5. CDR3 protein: CASSVDAGVADTQYF. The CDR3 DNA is TGTGCCAGCAGCGTAGACGCGGGAGTGGCAGATACGCAGTATTTT. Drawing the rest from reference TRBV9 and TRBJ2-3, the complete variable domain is DSGVTQTPKHLITATGQRVTLRCSPRSGDLSVYWYQQSLDQGLQFLIQYYNGEERAKGNILERFSAQQFPDLHSELNLSSLELGDSALYFCASSVDAGVADTQYFGPGTRLTVL.

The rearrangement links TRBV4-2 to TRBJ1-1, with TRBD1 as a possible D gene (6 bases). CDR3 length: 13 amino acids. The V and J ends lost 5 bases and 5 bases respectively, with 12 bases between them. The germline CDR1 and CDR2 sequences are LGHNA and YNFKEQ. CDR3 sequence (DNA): TGTGCCAGCAGCAGAAGGGGGGGAACTGAAGCTTTCTTT. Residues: CASSRRGGTEAFF.

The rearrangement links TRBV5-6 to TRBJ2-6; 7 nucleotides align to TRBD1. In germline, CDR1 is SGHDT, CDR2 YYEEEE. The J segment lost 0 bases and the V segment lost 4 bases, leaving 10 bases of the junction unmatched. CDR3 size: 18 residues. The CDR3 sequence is CASSRMGQIYSGANVLTF. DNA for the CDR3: TGTGCCAGCAGCCGGATGGGACAGATTTACTCTGGGGCCAACGTCCTGACTTTC.